This T cell receptor (beta chain) was retrieved from a study of PD-1 blockade in mismatch repair-deficient tumors. V lost 0 bases, J lost 5 bases, and 4 bases lay in between. The germline V gene has CDR1 SGHRS and CDR2 YFSETQ. The CDR3 has 12 residues. Clones were read by immunoSEQ multiplex PCR, and TCRdb kept only the in-frame ones, dropping some. The table records around 49,000 clones, 77% of them present only once. The chain has TRBV5-1 and TRBJ2-3, with no clear D. The receptor's source is an adult with mismatch repair-deficient cancer. This sample comprised PBMCs, obtained before pembrolizumab treatment. The CDR3 spells CASSLVGDTQYF. The CDR3 DNA sequence: TGCGCCAGCAGCTTGGTTGGAGATACGCAGTATTTT.